This entry features one TCR beta chain sequence. Its antigen remains unknown. Germline trimming cut 5 bases from V and 3 bases from J; bases unmatched to any gene: 5. The CDR3 consists of 14 residues. The germline V gene encodes CDR1 SGHTA and CDR2 FQGNSA. A second PCR, run for roughly 7 to 12 cycles, used a sample-barcoded 5' primer plus a J-beta primer mix. Every cDNA molecule carried a tag from a template-switch adaptor bearing 12 random nucleotides. Via MiXCR, TCRdb re-called the 5' RACE reads, giving one row per CDR3 protein. The repertoire holds about 640,000 distinct CDR3 sequences, with roughly 53% as singletons. These data are taken from a study of blood T cells in healthy people across ages. Notes on the study in general: More naive CD4+ cells and higher diversity marked long-lived donors relative to aged donors.

Donor samples were obtained from healthy Caucasian individuals from Russia, aged about 6 to 90. Every donor contributed 7.5 to 10 milliliters of peripheral blood by blood draw. The receptor was isolated from a man aged 60 to 75 in good health. The sample taken for sequencing was blood. The chain combines TRBV7-2 with TRBJ2-3, with TRBD2 matching over 7 bases. The CDR3 is CASSRWEGTDTQYF. Here the CDR3 DNA reads TGTGCCAGCAGCAGGTGGGAGGGGACAGATACGCAGTATTTT.